These 3 T cell receptor beta chains were sequenced from one sample in a study of radiotherapy plus CTLA-4 blockade in lung cancer (dated by TCRdb to 2016 to 2019). Library prep was done by the immunoSEQ multiplex PCR assay. The source is immuneACCESS, and TCRdb retained only in-frame sequences with V and J called. Part of the clones is not carried over; for the studies checked, unresolved V genes explain less than half of this, and the remainder is unexplained. In all, the sample holds about 100,000 clones, and 83% of those were seen once. The ten largest clones add up to 0.84% of the sample. The source was peripheral blood, collected from a patient treated with radiotherapy plus ipilimumab. These TCRs come from a human donor with non-small cell lung cancer who had stable disease on radiotherapy plus ipilimumab.

The chain carries TRBV6-1 and TRBJ2-7; TRBD2 is a possible D gene (7 bases). The CDR3 extends over 14 amino acids. The germline V and J ends were trimmed by 9 bases and 3 bases, with 18 bases remaining between them. Germline CDR1 reads MNHNS; CDR2 reads SASEGT. The CDR3 protein is CASKLTGTIYEQYF. DNA of the CDR3: TGTGCCAGTAAACTAACAGGGACTATCTACGAGCAGTACTTC.

This clone was detected only once. The rearrangement uses TRBV25-1 and TRBJ2-3; TRBD2 aligns across 10 bases. CDR3 length: 14 amino acids. CDR1 MGHDK and CDR2 SYGVNS come from the germline V gene. The junction had 5 bases not matched to a gene; V was cut back by 7 bases and J by 4 bases. CDR3 sequence: CASMASGSSDTQYF. CDR3 DNA sequence: TGTGCCAGCATGGCTAGCGGGAGCTCAGATACGCAGTATTTT.

The gene calls are TRBV7-2 and TRBJ1-4, with D perhaps TRBD1 (6 bases). V was shortened by 5 bases and J by 8 bases, with 18 bases between the two germline ends. The germline V gene encodes CDR1 SGHTA and CDR2 FQGNSA. The CDR3 consists of 15 residues. CDR3 coding DNA: TGTGCCAGCAGCGGCGGGGGGCGAGGTTGGGAAAAACTGTTTTTT. It encodes CASSGGGRGWEKLFF.